One sample yielded the 20 T cell receptor beta chains listed below, sequenced in a study of OX40 agonist ivuxolimab in advanced cancers. The data were produced by immunoSEQ multiplex PCR, yet TCRdb's version contains in-frame clones alone and is incomplete. The table includes 35,000 to 55,000 clones, approximately 85% detected once. The source material was CD4+ or CD8+ T cells sorted from blood, sampled in a trial of the OX40 agonist ivuxolimab. The receptors derive from an adult with an advanced solid tumor such as melanoma, head and neck, liver or kidney cancer.

The chain is built from TRBV2 and TRBJ2-4; 7 bases align to TRBD1. This CDR3 has 15 residues. V trimming: 6 bases; J trimming: 0 bases; junction bases outside the gene matches: 5. Germline CDR1 and CDR2: SNHLY and FYNNEI. DNA of the CDR3: TGTGCCAGCAGGGGGGACAGCTTAGCCAAAAACATTCAGTACTTC. Translating it yields CASRGDSLAKNIQYF.

The chain links TRBV7-3 to TRBJ2-3; TRBD1 aligns across 7 bases. Looked up from germline, CDR1 is SGHTA and CDR2 is FQGTGA. This CDR3 has 13 amino acids. Germline trimming cut 5 bases from V and 5 bases from J; bases unmatched to any gene: 4. CDR3: CASSTDRLDTQYF. In DNA, the CDR3 is TGTGCCAGCAGCACGGACAGGCTAGATACGCAGTATTTT. The complete variable domain, with remaining parts taken from reference TRBV7-3 and TRBJ2-3, reads GAGVSQTPSNKVTEKGKYVELRCDPISGHTALYWYRQSLGQGPEFLIYFQGTGAADDSGLPNDRFFAVRPEGSVSTLKIQRTERGDSAVYLCASSTDRLDTQYFGPGTRLTVL.

In DNA form, the CDR3 reads TGTGCCAGCAATCGGGACAGGCCATTACTCAATGAGCAGTTCTTC. As protein: CASNRDRPLLNEQFF. The chain employs TRBV6-1 and TRBJ2-1, with 8 bases fitting TRBD1. The V gene end was trimmed by 7 bases and the J gene end by 6 bases; junction bases not matched to a gene: 11. CDR3 length: 15 amino acids. Germline lookup yields CDR1 MNHNS and CDR2 SASEGT.

V usage is TRBV5-4 and J usage is TRBJ1-1; D is undetermined. The CDR3 has 14 amino acids. Trimming took off 2 bases at V and 0 bases at J, with 8 bases between the two ends. Germline loops: CDR1 SGHNT, CDR2 YYREEE (reference sequence). The CDR3 DNA follows: TGTGCCAGCAGCTTAAGAAACCTGAACACTGAAGCTTTCTTT. It yields the protein CASSLRNLNTEAFF.

This sequence joins TRBV28 and TRBJ2-4; D remains unclear. Germline-derived CDR1 and CDR2 are MDHEN and SYDVKM. Trimming removed 5 bases from V and 8 bases from J, with 16 bases in between. This CDR3 region has 14 residues. CDR3 bases: TGTGCCAGCAGTGTGGTGGCCTCCGGTGACATTCAGTACTTC. Residues: CASSVVASGDIQYF.

The chain uses TRBV28 and TRBJ2-2; 10 bases match TRBD1. V was clipped by 6 bases and J by 6 bases; unmatched bases: 10. The germline V gene has CDR1 MDHEN and CDR2 SYDVKM. This CDR3 region has 16 residues. The CDR3 sequence: CASSTDRGKSPGELFF. CDR3 DNA: TGTGCCAGCAGCACGGACAGGGGGAAAAGCCCCGGGGAGCTGTTTTTT.

CDR3 loop: CASSRDGSTYAEAFF. The CDR3, as DNA: TGTGCCAGCAGCCGGGACGGCTCTACGTATGCTGAAGCTTTCTTT. The genes are TRBV7-9 and TRBJ1-1; D is perhaps TRBD1 (5 bases). The germline V gene encodes CDR1 SEHNR and CDR2 FQNEAQ (reference sequence). The CDR3 spans 15 residues. V was clipped by 5 bases and J by 6 bases, with 19 bases between them.

The chain employs TRBV7-6 and TRBJ2-5, with D perhaps matching TRBD1 or TRBD2 (5 bases each). The CDR3 totals 14 residues. V shed 4 bases and J shed 4 bases, with 13 bases lying between them. In germline, CDR1 is SGHVS, CDR2 FNYEAQ. CDR3 nucleotides: TGTGCCAGCAGCTACGGATCAGGGACAGAGACCCAGTACTTC. Its protein is CASSYGSGTETQYF.

This clone was detected a few times. CDR3 in amino acids: CASSEVWVDTF. The CDR3 DNA is TGTGCCAGCAGTGAGGTTTGGGTCGACACCTTC. The chain joins TRBV6-1 to TRBJ1-2; D is uncertain. Germline loops: CDR1 MNHNS, CDR2 SASEGT. This CDR3 comprises 11 residues. Trimming pared 3 bases from V and 12 bases from J, leaving 11 bases between.

The genes are TRBV11-1 and TRBJ2-5; no firm D call. V gave up 1 base and J gave up 4 bases, with 16 bases separating them. This CDR3 has 16 residues. CDR1 is SGHAT and CDR2 is FQDESV in the germline V gene (reference sequence). CDR3 sequence (DNA): TGTGCCAGCAGCTTAGGCACCGGGCCTGACACAGAGACCCAGTACTTC. This encodes CASSLGTGPDTETQYF.

The V call is TRBV9, the J call TRBJ1-4; 8 bases line up with TRBD1. CDR1 and CDR2 from the germline V gene are SGDLS and YYNGEE. The V and J ends lost 0 bases and 2 bases, in that order; junction bases with no gene match: 3. The CDR3 contains 16 residues. The chain's CDR3 is CASSVAQGATNEKLFF. Written as DNA, the CDR3 is TGTGCCAGCAGCGTAGCTCAGGGGGCGACTAATGAAAAACTGTTTTTT.

The V and J genes are TRBV11-3 and TRBJ1-1; 8 bases match TRBD1. The CDR3 totals 17 residues. Germline V CDR1 and CDR2: SGHNT, YENEEA. With 1 base clipped from V and 4 bases from J, the junction kept 11 bases outside the gene matches. As DNA, the CDR3 is TGTGCCAGCAGCTTAGGGGGACAGGCGGTGAGTGGCACTGAAGCTTTCTTT. Translation gives CASSLGGQAVSGTEAFF. Drawing the rest from reference TRBV11-3 and TRBJ1-1, the complete variable domain is EAGVVQSPRYKIIEKKQPVAFWCNPISGHNTLYWYLQNLGQGPELLIRYENEEAVDDSQLPKDRFSAERLKGVDSTLKIQPAELGDSAVYLCASSLGGQAVSGTEAFFGQGTRLTVV.

The chain couples TRBV19 to TRBJ2-7; TRBD1 is a possible D gene (6 bases). The CDR3 is 12 residues long. The germline V and J ends were trimmed by 5 bases and 3 bases, with 8 bases remaining between them. Germline V gives CDR1 LNHDA, CDR2 SQIVND (reference sequence). DNA for the CDR3: TGTGCCAGTAGTCAGGGGCACTACGAGCAGTACTTC. It yields the protein CASSQGHYEQYF.

The V gene is TRBV28, the J gene TRBJ1-2, with 8 bases aligning to TRBD1. Germline lookup yields CDR1 MDHEN and CDR2 SYDVKM. J lost 8 bases, V lost 7 bases, and 6 bases had no gene match. The CDR3 is 12 amino acids. CDR3 loop: CASTSGGRGYTF. In DNA, the CDR3 is TGTGCCAGCACCTCAGGGGGCCGGGGCTACACCTTC.

The chain recombines TRBV23-1 with TRBJ1-5, with D uncertain. TRBV23-1 is filed as an ORF, its function uncertain. Deletions cut 0 bases from V and 7 bases from J, with 10 bases between. The CDR3 loop spans 14 amino acids. The DNA of the CDR3 is TGCGCCAGCAGTCAATCTATTTTCGAACAGCCCCAGCATTTT. This sequence encodes CASSQSIFEQPQHF.

In this sample, this clone turned up a few times. The chain combines TRBV28 with TRBJ2-4, with 8 bases lining up with TRBD2. The CDR3 length is 13 residues. V was clipped by 6 bases and J by 6 bases; unmatched bases: 4. CDR1 and CDR2 (germline): MDHEN, SYDVKM. CDR3 coding DNA: TGTGCCAGCAGGACTAGCGACCGAAACATTCAGTACTTC. Amino acids: CASRTSDRNIQYF.

This chain uses TRBV11-1 with TRBJ2-7; 7 bases map to TRBD1. J was trimmed by 0 bases and V by 5 bases; bases with no gene match: 4. Germline CDR1 SGHAT, CDR2 FQDESV (reference sequence). CDR3 length equals 14 residues. CDR3 nucleotides: TGTGCCAGCAGCCCCAGGGACAGCTCCTACGAGCAGTACTTC. Protein product: CASSPRDSSYEQYF.

In its sample, this clone was seen a few times. The rearrangement uses TRBV30 and TRBJ1-6; 9 bases align to TRBD1. This CDR3 has 14 residues. Germline CDR1 is GTSNPN and CDR2 is SVGIG (reference sequence). The V segment lost 6 bases and the J segment 10 bases; nucleotides outside the gene matches: 10. As DNA, the CDR3 is TGTGCCTGCCGCCCGGGGACAGGGTTATCACCCCTCCACTTT. As protein: CACRPGTGLSPLHF.

This chain links TRBV11-2 with TRBJ2-1; the match to TRBD2 covers 10 bases. The CDR3 totals 16 residues. Trimming took 5 bases from V and 5 from J; bases not matched to a gene: 9. Germline V gene sequence: CDR1 SGHAT, CDR2 FQNNGV. CDR3: CASSPRRTSGNNEQFF. CDR3 in DNA: TGTGCCAGCAGCCCAAGGCGGACTAGCGGAAACAATGAGCAGTTCTTC.

This chain uses TRBV27 with TRBJ1-5; the D is unclear. V lost 0 bases to trimming and J lost 0 bases, with 9 bases between them. This CDR3 comprises 16 residues. In germline, CDR1 is MNHEY, CDR2 SMNVEV (reference sequence). CDR3 sequence (DNA): TGTGCCAGCAGTTTATCGTGGGGTTTTAGCAATCAGCCCCAGCATTTT. Residues: CASSLSWGFSNQPQHF.